The text below deals with one TCR beta chain. No antigen is known for it. Unique molecular identifiers had been added to the TCR beta cDNA libraries. TCRdb independently ran MiXCR on the PCR reads; one entry per CDR3 protein. This table has roughly 600,000 distinct CDR3 sequences, roughly 46% appearing once. The data originate from a study of post-analysis software for immune sequencing data. The CDR3 totals 14 residues. V lost 3 bases to trimming and J lost 2 bases; unmatched junction nucleotides: 5. CDR1 and CDR2 (germline): DFQATT, SNEGSKA (reference sequence). Study results and caveats: Four to six TRBV segments, including TRBV5-6, TRBV5-1 and TRBV20-1, were more frequent in patients than controls.

Sequencing was performed on blood. The chain uses TRBV20-1 and TRBJ2-7; 9 bases are shared with TRBD2. The sequence was collected from a girl aged 5 to 17 with multiple sclerosis. For the CDR3, the DNA is TGCAGTGCTAGTGTGGCGGGAGGGCCCTACGAGCAGTACTTC. Encoded protein: CSASVAGGPYEQYF.